The TCR beta chain described here comes from a study of blood T cell repertoires in COVID-19. This CDR3 is 15 amino acids long. This clone was counted between two and nine times. Data came from immunoSEQ multiplex PCR; TCRdb stores just in-frame clones and leaves some out. The sample gives approximately 41,000 clones, about four fifths of which show up once; around 45% is in the top ten. The sequence derives from an elderly woman with acute or convalescent COVID-19. This chain joins TRBV7-5 and TRBJ2-2; the table's D call, TRBD2, has no DNA check behind it. TRBV7-5 represents a pseudogene. Specimen: peripheral blood. CDR3 sequence reads: CARSPPGVENGELFF. The CDR3 DNA is TGTGCCAGAAGCCCCCCGGGGGTCGAGAACGGGGAGCTGTTTTTT.